This T cell receptor beta chain was retrieved from a study of cytomegalovirus exposure and HLA in healthy donors. Study-level background: From donors who were HLA-typed, an early data release held 80 million to 85 million unique TCRs. General observations from the study: The authors considered a cluster of highly shared sequence variants likely to be a sequencing artifact. A later analysis linked a missense variant in DCLRE1C to the trimming of TCR beta V and J genes. Association with HLA alleles at 0.05 false discovery rate was found for 16,951 TCR beta sequences in a later analysis.

In the case of this clone: The antigen is undetermined.

The PCR had 60 Vbeta and 13 Jbeta primers. Method: immunoSEQ multiplex PCR; TCRdb's copy keeps in-frame clones and lacks some. The sample records fewer than 250,000 clones, approximately 80% being singletons. This CDR3 contains 13 residues. The germline gives CDR1 LNHDA, CDR2 SQIVND (reference sequence). V was clipped by 6 bases and J by 16 bases; unmatched bases: 12. The TCR originated in a woman under 40 in good health and CMV-seropositive. Material for sequencing was PBMCs. The chain joins TRBV19 to TRBJ2-1, with 10 bases identical to TRBD1. CDR3 nucleotides: TGTGCCAGTAGCCCTGAGGGGGGGACAGGGGCCTTCTTC. It codes for CASSPEGGTGAFF.